The 3 T cell receptor beta chains reported below all come from one sample, sequenced in a study of T cell changes during pregnancy in multiple sclerosis. Produced via immunoSEQ multiplex PCR; TCRdb's table is partial and in-frame only. The sample holds tens of thousands of clones, 93% seen once. The sequencing used CD8+ T cells from peripheral blood mononuclear cells, collected in the second trimester of pregnancy. The receptors here all came from a female donor with multiple sclerosis, enrolled in a pregnancy study.

The gene calls are TRBV29-1 and TRBJ2-7; TRBD1 matches 8 bases. V dropped 5 bases and J dropped 2; count of bases not matched to a gene: 5. Per the germline V gene, CDR1 is SQVTM and CDR2 is ANQGSEA. This CDR3 region has 13 residues. The CDR3: CSVLTGVTYEQYF. DNA of the CDR3: TGCAGCGTTCTGACAGGGGTAACCTACGAGCAGTACTTC.

Details on this clone: Additional DNA sequences in this sample encode the identical CDR3. The genes are TRBV7-9 and TRBJ1-1, with 8 bases that match TRBD1. The V and J ends lost 1 base and 3 bases, in that order; junction bases with no gene match: 4. This CDR3 has 15 residues. Germline V gene lookup returns CDR1 SEHNR and CDR2 FQNEAQ (reference sequence). DNA for the CDR3: TGTGCCAGCAGCTTAGGTCAGGGGGCGGACACTGAAGCTTTCTTT. Protein sequence: CASSLGQGADTEAFF.

In its sample, this clone was seen a few times. The chain couples TRBV6-5 to TRBJ1-1; no clear D. V was pared by 6 bases and J by 2 bases, with 10 bases between. CDR1 is MNHEY, CDR2 SVGAGI, per germline. This CDR3 has 13 residues. The CDR3 region has the DNA TGTGCCAGCAGATCAGGAGGCAACACTGAAGCTTTCTTT. Encoded protein: CASRSGGNTEAFF.